A selection of T cell receptor beta chains follows, all from one sample in a study of T cell responses to AZD1222 COVID-19 vaccine. Data came from immunoSEQ multiplex PCR; TCRdb stores just in-frame clones and leaves some out. Of 75,000 to 90,000 clones in the sample, 80% to 90% were seen once. The sample was peripheral blood, taken 28 days after the second AZD1222 dose. Receptors originate from an adult who received the AZD1222 COVID-19 vaccine. Each CDR3 is given with its conserved first and last residue. D genes are given only for firm matches. Only some rows state a clone size, as once, few, many or a class for expanded clones.

j_call,d_call,clone_size,v_call,cdr3_nt,cdr3_aa
TRBJ1-2,-,few,TRBV11-2,TGTGCCAGCAGCGGAAGAGGGGTCTGGGGCTACACCTTC,CASSGRGVWGYTF
TRBJ1-5,-,once,TRBV19,TGTGCCAGTAGTAAGGCAGCAACTCTGCCCCAGCATTTT,CASSKAATLPQHF
TRBJ2-7,TRBD1,few,TRBV3-1/TRBV3-2,TGTGCCAGCAGCCCAGGGACAGGGCTCTACGAGCAGTACTTC,CASSPGTGLYEQYF
TRBJ1-5,-,-,TRBV19,TGTGCCAGTACCAACGACCGCTGGACCCAGCATTTT,CASTNDRWTQHF
TRBJ2-1,-,once,TRBV7-2,TGTGCCAGCAGCTCCTTCACCCCCCGGAGGAATGAGCAGTTCTTC,CASSSFTPRRNEQFF
TRBJ2-5,-,-,TRBV18,TGTGCCAGCTCACCGCCCTCCCTAGCTCTCGGGACCCAGTACTTC,CASSPPSLALGTQYF
TRBJ1-6,TRBD1,-,TRBV19,TGTGCCAGTAGGGACCAGGGGGAAGCATCACCCCTCCACTTT,CASRDQGEASPLHF
TRBJ1-6,-,-,TRBV24-1,TGTGCCACCAGTGATGGGGGGTTAGATAATTCACCCCTCCACTTT,CATSDGGLDNSPLHF
TRBJ2-2,-,few,TRBV18,TGTGCCAGCTCACCACCAGACCCCGGGGAGCTGTTTTTT,CASSPPDPGELFF
TRBJ1-3,-,few,TRBV5-6,TGTGCCAGCAGCTTGCGGGGGGGAGGAAACACCATATATTTT,CASSLRGGGNTIYF
TRBJ2-1,-,-,TRBV11-2,TGTGCCAGCAGCCCTTGGACTGGAAATGAGCAGTTCTTC,CASSPWTGNEQFF
TRBJ2-1,-,-,TRBV4-3,TGCGCCAGCAGCCAAGATTTCGTAGCGAACAATGAGCAGTTCTTC,CASSQDFVANNEQFF
TRBJ1-4,-,-,TRBV19,TGTGCCAGTAGTGGGCGGGCCGTTACGGCTAATGAAAAACTGTTTTTT,CASSGRAVTANEKLFF